This TCR beta chain was documented in a study of cytomegalovirus exposure and HLA in healthy donors. 60 Vbeta and 13 Jbeta primers were used in PCR. Clones were sequenced by immunoSEQ multiplex PCR, and TCRdb holds only the in-frame ones, with some missing. The top ten clones hold about 2.5% of a sample with some 170,000 clones, approximately 72% of them seen once. A note on this clone: What it binds is unknown.

Study-wide findings and caveats: Later work found most CMV-associated TCR beta chains apparently HLA-restricted.

The sequencing input was PBMCs. The TCR comes from a human donor in good health.

CDR3 DNA: TGTGCCAGCAGCTCGGACAGGGGCCCGATCGCGCCCTACGAGCAGTACTTC. Protein sequence: CASSSDRGPIAPYEQYF. This chain joins TRBV5-6 and TRBJ2-7, with 9 nucleotides matching TRBD1. Unmatched junction bases numbered 12, after V lost 3 bases and J lost 2 bases. The germline CDR1 and CDR2 sequences are SGHDT and YYEEEE. The CDR3 is 17 residues long. The variable domain in full, with the rest retrieved from reference TRBV5-6 and TRBJ2-7, is DAGVTQSPTHLIKTRGQQVTLRCSPKSGHDTVSWYQQALGQGPQFIFQYYEEEERQRGNFPDRFSGHQFPNYSSELNVNALLLGDSALYLCASSSDRGPIAPYEQYFGPGTRLTVT.